This is a list of T cell receptor beta chains from one sample in a study of shared clonotypes between healthy human individuals. Clones were read by immunoSEQ multiplex PCR, and TCRdb kept only the in-frame ones, dropping some. The sample shows over a million clones, about 98.5% of them seen only once. The sample consisted of naive CD4+ T cells sorted from blood. These TCRs come from a man younger than 45 in good health. The CDR3 runs from the conserved cysteine through the conserved F or W. Clone size appears in some rows only: once, few, many, or a class for an expanded clone.

clone size	J gene	CDR3 length	V gene	CDR3 protein
NA	TRBJ1-5	14	TRBV5-1	CASSLVVGDQPQHF
NA	TRBJ2-7	14	TRBV7-9	CASSLVPGGYEQYF
NA	TRBJ2-2	16	TRBV9	CASSSTGGPVTGELFF
NA	TRBJ2-1	10	TRBV29-1	CSVEKNEQFF
NA	TRBJ1-3	15	TRBV6-5	CASSTSGGSGNTIYF
NA	TRBJ2-7	13	TRBV7-9	CASRIAGGRGQYF
NA	NA	15	TRBV18	CASSPPGTGIGEQYF
NA	TRBJ2-3	20	TRBV27	CASSPLGPPTGLTSTDTQYF
NA	TRBJ1-5	17	TRBV28	CASSLSIVRKSNQPQHF
NA	TRBJ2-5	16	TRBV28	CASSLGGGREQETQYF
NA	TRBJ2-6	16	TRBV7-2	CASSLASSSGANVLTF
NA	TRBJ1-4	16	TRBV7-2	CASSRDGLATNEKLFF
NA	TRBJ1-1	15	TRBV6-5	CASSYSRGAYTEAFF
NA	TRBJ2-7	12	TRBV29-1	CSVEGVGYEQYF
once	TRBJ1-2	11	TRBV5-4	CASSLTGVYTF
NA	TRBJ2-7	14	TRBV6-1	CASSRTGGEGEQYF
NA	TRBJ2-1	15	TRBV6-5	CASSTGTSGYNEQFF
NA	TRBJ1-4	14	TRBV6-1	CASTFGRVNEKLFF
NA	TRBJ1-2	14	TRBV5-4	CASSFGQGHYGYTF
once	TRBJ2-5	17	TRBV4-1	CASSVEFWTGAGETQYF
NA	TRBJ1-3	16	TRBV6-5	CASSYSGSGSGNTIYF
NA	TRBJ2-3	16	TRBV27	CASSLFGTTGTDTQYF
once	TRBJ2-7	18	TRBV7-2	CASSLGWVSQGSSYEQYF
NA	TRBJ2-1	13	TRBV5-5	CASSLVVDNEQFF
once	TRBJ1-2	13	TRBV11-1	CASSEGQGYGYTF
NA	TRBJ2-2	14	TRBV5-1	CASSLGINTGELFF
NA	TRBJ2-7	12	TRBV10-3	CATQRNPYEQYF
once	TRBJ2-1	15	TRBV5-4	CASSLVGPSYNEQFF
NA	TRBJ2-1	15	TRBV5-4	CASSLDRGPYNEQFF
NA	TRBJ2-2	15	TRBV2	CASRNGDSGTGELFF
NA	TRBJ1-5	14	TRBV7-2	CASSWDSFNQPQHF
NA	TRBJ2-7	13	TRBV18	CASSPGQSYEQYF
NA	TRBJ2-3	16	TRBV28	CASSFVDRGSPDTQYF
NA	TRBJ1-2	16	TRBV11-2	CASSPRVPSFSHSYTF
once	TRBJ1-1	12	TRBV2	CASSTGGPEAFF
once	TRBJ2-2	17	TRBV18	CASSPLLPGANTGELFF
NA	TRBJ2-7	14	TRBV7-8	CASSLPGQNYEQYF
NA	TRBJ2-7	17	TRBV7-9	CASRPHSLDRLPYEQYF
NA	TRBJ2-2	16	TRBV9	CASSVGGGTFTGELFF
NA	TRBJ2-2	15	TRBV5-1	CASSSGLANTGELFF
NA	TRBJ2-4	16	TRBV5-4	CASSMGPPRSKAIQYF
NA	TRBJ1-1	14	TRBV18	CASSPYGDNTEAFF
NA	TRBJ1-1	13	TRBV30	CAWSVRRGTEAFF
NA	TRBJ2-7	15	TRBV6-5	CASTPDSSSSYEQYF
NA	TRBJ2-7	13	TRBV9	CASSVRQGHEQYF
NA	TRBJ2-7	14	TRBV7-2	CASSYGTESYEQYF